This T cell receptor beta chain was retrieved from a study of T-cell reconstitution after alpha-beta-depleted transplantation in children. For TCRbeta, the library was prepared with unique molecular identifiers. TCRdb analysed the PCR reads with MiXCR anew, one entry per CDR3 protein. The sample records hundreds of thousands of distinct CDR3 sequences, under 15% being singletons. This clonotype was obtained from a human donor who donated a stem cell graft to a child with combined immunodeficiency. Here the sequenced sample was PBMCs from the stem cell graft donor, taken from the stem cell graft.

DNA for the CDR3: TGTGCCAGCAGCCAAGAGGGGCTAGCGGGCTTAAATGAGCAGTTCTTC. As protein: CASSQEGLAGLNEQFF. The chain employs TRBV3-1 and TRBJ2-1; 8 positions match TRBD2. The germline gives CDR1 LGHDT, CDR2 YNNKEL (reference sequence). CDR3 size: 16 residues. Trimming at V came to 0 bases and at J to 7 bases, leaving 8 bases not matched to a gene.